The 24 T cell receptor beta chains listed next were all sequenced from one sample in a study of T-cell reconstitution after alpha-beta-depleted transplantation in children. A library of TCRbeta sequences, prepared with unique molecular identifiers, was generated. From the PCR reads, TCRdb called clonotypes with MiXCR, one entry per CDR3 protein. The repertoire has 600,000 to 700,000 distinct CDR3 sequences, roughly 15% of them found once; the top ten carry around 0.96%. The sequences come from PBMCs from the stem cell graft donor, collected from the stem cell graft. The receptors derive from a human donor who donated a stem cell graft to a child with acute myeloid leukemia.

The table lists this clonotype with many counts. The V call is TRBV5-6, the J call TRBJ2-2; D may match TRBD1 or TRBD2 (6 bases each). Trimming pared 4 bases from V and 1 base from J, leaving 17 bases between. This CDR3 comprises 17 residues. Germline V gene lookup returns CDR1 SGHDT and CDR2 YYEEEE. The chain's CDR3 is CASSPRGVAVNTGELFF. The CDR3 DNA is TGTGCCAGCAGCCCGAGGGGGGTGGCAGTGAACACCGGGGAGCTGTTTTTT.

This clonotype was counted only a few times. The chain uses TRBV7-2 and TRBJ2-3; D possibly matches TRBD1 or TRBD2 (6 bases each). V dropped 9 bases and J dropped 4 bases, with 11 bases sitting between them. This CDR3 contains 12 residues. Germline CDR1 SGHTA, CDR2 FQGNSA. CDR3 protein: CASRGAPDTQYF. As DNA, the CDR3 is TGTGCCAGTAGGGGGGCCCCAGATACGCAGTATTTT.

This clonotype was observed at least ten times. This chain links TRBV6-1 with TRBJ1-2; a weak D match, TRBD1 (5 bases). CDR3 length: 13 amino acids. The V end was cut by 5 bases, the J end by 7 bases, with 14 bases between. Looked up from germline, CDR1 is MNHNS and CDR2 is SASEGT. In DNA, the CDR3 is TGTGCCAGCAGTCCCCGGGGGGGTTCTGGCTACACCTTC. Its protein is CASSPRGGSGYTF.

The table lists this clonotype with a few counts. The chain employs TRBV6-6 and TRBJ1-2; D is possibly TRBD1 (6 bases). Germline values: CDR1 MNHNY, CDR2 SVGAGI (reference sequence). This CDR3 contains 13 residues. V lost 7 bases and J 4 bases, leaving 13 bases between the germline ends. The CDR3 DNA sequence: TGTGCCAGCATCCCCGGGACAATCTATGGCTACACCTTC. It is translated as CASIPGTIYGYTF.

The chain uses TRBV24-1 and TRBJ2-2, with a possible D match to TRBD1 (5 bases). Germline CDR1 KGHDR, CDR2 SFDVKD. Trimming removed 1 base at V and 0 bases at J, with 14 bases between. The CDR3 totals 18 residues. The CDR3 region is CATSDFPRTTANTGELFF. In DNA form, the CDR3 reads TGTGCCACCAGTGATTTCCCCCGGACAACCGCGAACACCGGGGAGCTGTTTTTT.

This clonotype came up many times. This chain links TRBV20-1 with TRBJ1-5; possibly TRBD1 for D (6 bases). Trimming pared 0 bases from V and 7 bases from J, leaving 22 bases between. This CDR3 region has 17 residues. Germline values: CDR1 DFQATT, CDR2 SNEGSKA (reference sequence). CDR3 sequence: CSARDGRTAGRGQPQHF. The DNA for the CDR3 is TGCAGTGCTAGAGATGGCAGGACTGCAGGGAGGGGGCAGCCCCAGCATTTT.

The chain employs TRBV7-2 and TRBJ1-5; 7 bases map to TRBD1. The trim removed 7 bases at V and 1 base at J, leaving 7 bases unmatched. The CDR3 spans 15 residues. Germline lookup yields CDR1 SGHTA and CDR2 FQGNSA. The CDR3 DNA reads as TGTGCCAGCAACCTAGGGGGCGGAAGCAATCAGCCCCAGCATTTT. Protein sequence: CASNLGGGSNQPQHF.

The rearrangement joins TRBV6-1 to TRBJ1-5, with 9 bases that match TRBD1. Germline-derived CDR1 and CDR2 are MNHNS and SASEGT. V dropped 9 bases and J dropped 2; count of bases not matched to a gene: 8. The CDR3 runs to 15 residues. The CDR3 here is CASWVRTGGNQPQHF. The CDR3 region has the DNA TGTGCCAGTTGGGTTCGGACAGGGGGCAATCAGCCCCAGCATTTT.

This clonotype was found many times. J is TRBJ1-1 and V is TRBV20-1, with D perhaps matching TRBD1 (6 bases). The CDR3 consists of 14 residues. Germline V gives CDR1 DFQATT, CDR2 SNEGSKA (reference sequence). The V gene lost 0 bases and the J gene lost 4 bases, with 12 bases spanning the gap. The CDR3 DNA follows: TGCAGTGCTAGAGAGCTACAGGGTCCCACTGAAGCTTTCTTT. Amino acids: CSARELQGPTEAFF.

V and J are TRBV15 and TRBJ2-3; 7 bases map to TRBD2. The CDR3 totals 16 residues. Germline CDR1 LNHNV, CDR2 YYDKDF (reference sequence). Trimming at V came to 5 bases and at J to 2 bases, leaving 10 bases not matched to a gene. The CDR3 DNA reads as TGTGCCACCAGCCCTTCGGCTGGGACTATCACAGATACGCAGTATTTT. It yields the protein CATSPSAGTITDTQYF.

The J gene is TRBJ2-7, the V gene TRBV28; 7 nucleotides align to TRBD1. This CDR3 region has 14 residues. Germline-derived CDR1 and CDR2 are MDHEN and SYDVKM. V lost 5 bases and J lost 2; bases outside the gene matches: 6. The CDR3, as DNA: TGTGCCAGCAGTGACAGGGTTCAAACCTACGAGCAGTACGTC. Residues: CASSDRVQTYEQYV.

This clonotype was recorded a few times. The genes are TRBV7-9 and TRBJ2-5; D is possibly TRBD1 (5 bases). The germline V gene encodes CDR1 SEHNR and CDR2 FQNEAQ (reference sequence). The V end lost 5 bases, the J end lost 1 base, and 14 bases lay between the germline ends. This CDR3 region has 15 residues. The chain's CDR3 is CASSQRQPLQETQYF. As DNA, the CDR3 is TGTGCCAGCAGCCAGAGACAGCCACTCCAAGAGACCCAGTACTTC.

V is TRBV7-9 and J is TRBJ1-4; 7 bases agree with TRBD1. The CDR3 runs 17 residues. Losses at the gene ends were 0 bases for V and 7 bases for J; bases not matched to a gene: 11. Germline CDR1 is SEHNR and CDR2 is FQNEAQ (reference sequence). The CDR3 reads CASSLALRQAGGEKLFF. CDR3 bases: TGTGCCAGCAGCTTAGCCCTGCGACAGGCAGGGGGTGAAAAACTGTTTTTT.

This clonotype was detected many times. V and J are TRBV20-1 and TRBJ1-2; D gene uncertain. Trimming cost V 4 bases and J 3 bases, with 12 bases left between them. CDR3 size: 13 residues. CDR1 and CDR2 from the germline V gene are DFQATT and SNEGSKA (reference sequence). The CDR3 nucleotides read TGCAGTGCTACGAGCTCTGGGGACTATGGCTACACCTTC. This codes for CSATSSGDYGYTF.

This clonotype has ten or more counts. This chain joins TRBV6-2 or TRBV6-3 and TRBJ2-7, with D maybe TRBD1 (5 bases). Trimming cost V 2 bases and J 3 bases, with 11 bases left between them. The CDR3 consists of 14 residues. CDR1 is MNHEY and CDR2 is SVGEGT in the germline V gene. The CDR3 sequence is CASSYLTEDYEQYF. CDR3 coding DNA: TGTGCCAGCAGTTACCTGACAGAAGACTACGAGCAGTACTTC.

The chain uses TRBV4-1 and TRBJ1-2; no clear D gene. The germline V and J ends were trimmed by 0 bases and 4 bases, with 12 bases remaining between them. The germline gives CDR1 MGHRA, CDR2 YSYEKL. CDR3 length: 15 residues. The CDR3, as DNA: TGCGCCAGCAGCCAAGAAGGTCCAGGTAGCTATGGCTACACCTTC. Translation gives CASSQEGPGSYGYTF.

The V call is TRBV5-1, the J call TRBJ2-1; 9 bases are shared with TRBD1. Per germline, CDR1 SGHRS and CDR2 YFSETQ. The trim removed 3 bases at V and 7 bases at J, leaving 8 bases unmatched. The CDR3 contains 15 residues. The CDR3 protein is CASSSGTGPTNEQFF. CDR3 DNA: TGCGCCAGCAGCTCGGGGACAGGGCCAACTAATGAGCAGTTCTTC.

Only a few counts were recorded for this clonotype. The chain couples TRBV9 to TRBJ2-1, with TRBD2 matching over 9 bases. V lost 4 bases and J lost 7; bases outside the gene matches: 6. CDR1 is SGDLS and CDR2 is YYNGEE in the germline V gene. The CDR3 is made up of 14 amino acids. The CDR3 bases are TGTGCCAGCAGCCCCACAGCGGGGGGTAATGAGCAGTTCTTC. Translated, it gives CASSPTAGGNEQFF.

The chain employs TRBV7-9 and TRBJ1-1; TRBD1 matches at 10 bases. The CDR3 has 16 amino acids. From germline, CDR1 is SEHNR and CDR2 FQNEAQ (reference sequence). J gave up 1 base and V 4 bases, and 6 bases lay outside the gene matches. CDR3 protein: CASSWGTGARNTEAFF. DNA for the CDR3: TGTGCCAGCAGCTGGGGGACAGGGGCAAGGAACACTGAAGCTTTCTTT.

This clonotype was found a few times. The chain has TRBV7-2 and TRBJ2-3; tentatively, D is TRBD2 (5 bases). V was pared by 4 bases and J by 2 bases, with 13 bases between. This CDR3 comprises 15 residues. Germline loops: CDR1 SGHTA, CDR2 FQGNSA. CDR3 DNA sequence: TGTGCCAGCAGCTCATACTTGCGGGCCACAGATACGCAGTATTTT. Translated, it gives CASSSYLRATDTQYF. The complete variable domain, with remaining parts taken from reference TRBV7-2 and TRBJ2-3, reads GAGVSQSPSNKVTEKGKDVELRCDPISGHTALYWYRQSLGQGLEFLIYFQGNSAPDKSGLPSDRFSAERTGGSVSTLTIQRTQQEDSAVYLCASSSYLRATDTQYFGPGTRLTVL.

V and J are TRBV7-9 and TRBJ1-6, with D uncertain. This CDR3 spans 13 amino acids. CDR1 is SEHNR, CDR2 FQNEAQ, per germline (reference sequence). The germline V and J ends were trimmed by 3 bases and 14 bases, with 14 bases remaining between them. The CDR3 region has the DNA TGTGCCAGCAGCTTGCTAGAGGATGGAGCCCTCCACTTT. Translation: CASSLLEDGALHF.

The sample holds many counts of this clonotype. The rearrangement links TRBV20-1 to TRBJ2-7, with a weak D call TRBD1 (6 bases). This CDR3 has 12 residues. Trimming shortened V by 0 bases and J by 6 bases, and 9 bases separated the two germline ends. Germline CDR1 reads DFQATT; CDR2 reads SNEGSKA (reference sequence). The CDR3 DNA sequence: TGCAGTGCTAGAGAACAGGGAGCCGAGCAGTACGTC. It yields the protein CSAREQGAEQYV.

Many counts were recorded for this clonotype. The CDR3 DNA reads as TGTGCCAGCAGTCCTGGACAGGCTTTGGCTTTCTTT. It codes for CASSPGQALAFF. The chain uses TRBV12-3 or TRBV12-4 and TRBJ1-1; 7 positions agree with TRBD1. The length of the CDR3 is 12 residues. J gave up 11 bases and V 5 bases, and 8 bases lay outside the gene matches.

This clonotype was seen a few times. CDR3 loop: CASSAGTRADTQYF. The CDR3 coding sequence is TGTGCCAGCAGCGCCGGGACTAGGGCAGATACGCAGTATTTT. The genes are TRBV11-3 and TRBJ2-3; TRBD2 matches at 8 bases. There are 14 residues in the CDR3. V shed 5 bases and J 4 bases; nucleotides not matched to a gene: 5. Germline lookup yields CDR1 SGHNT and CDR2 YENEEA.